This TCR beta chain came from a study of T cell changes during pregnancy in multiple sclerosis. V lost 0 bases and J lost 5, with 9 bases in between. Germline loops: CDR1 SGHRS, CDR2 YFSETQ. The CDR3 has 14 amino acids. The protocol was immunoSEQ multiplex PCR, while the TCRdb copy is restricted to in-frame clones and leaves out a portion. The table lists approximately 90,000 clones, approximately 94% of them singletons. This clone was recorded only once. The source material was peripheral blood, sampled in the third trimester of pregnancy. This chain joins TRBV5-1 and TRBJ1-5; D call uncertain. This TCR derives from a female donor with multiple sclerosis, enrolled in a pregnancy study. CDR3 DNA sequence: TGCGCCAGCAGCTTGGCCGGACTTCATCAGCCCCAGCATTTT. As protein: CASSLAGLHQPQHF. Drawing the rest from reference TRBV5-1 and TRBJ1-5, the complete variable domain is KAGVTQTPRYLIKTRGQQVTLSCSPISGHRSVSWYQQTPGQGLQFLFEYFSETQRNKGNFPGRFSGRQFSNSRSEMNVSTLELGDSALYLCASSLAGLHQPQHFGDGTRLSIL.